Reported below is one T cell receptor (beta chain). Its cognate antigen has yet to be identified. The input lacks base qualities; no much larger clone sits a single base away. The data were obtained in a study of blood T cell repertoires in COVID-19 (TCRdb year 2020). For the study in its entirety: The collaborator samples originated in the United States, Italy and Spain and spanned the acute and convalescent phases of COVID-19. Nearly every sample came with metadata listing a de-identified subject ID, COVID-19 status, age in years and sex. Samples were obtained from the ongoing ImmuneRACE study (first 160 participants) and from about 1,300 subjects provided by 6 global collaborators. Subjects who had been exposed to COVID-19, were actively infected with it, or had recovered from it provided the deeply sampled blood TCRbeta repertoires that made up the dataset. The repertoires were made available in a free public database intended to serve as a resource for research on the immune response to SARS-CoV-2. The material from the prospective study consisted of cDNA or gDNA derived from T cells, B-cell-depleted T cells, or PBMCs. HLA class I and class II types, where available, came from metadata supplied by the sample provider rather than from assay-based typing. Study-wide conclusions, independent of this receptor: The amount of clinical and demographic metadata varied by source and participant and was provided uncurated.

CDR1 is given as SGHNT and CDR2 as YYREEE, both from the germline V gene (reference sequence). Germline trimming amounts to 4 bases on V and 8 bases on J, with 5 as the count of junction bases outside the gene matches. The CDR3 holds 13 amino acids from the cysteine to the phenylalanine. The entry retains the CDR3 DNA only, 39 bases that are in frame from base 1. TCRbeta CDR3 regions were amplified from genomic DNA using the immunoSEQ Assay, a bias-controlled multiplex PCR. Regarding the original processing steps: Nucleated cell counts per sample were estimated from amplification of reference gene primers within the assay. Sequence reads were collapsed and filtered to measure the absolute abundance of every unique TCRbeta CDR3 rearrangement. Productive Simpson clonality was computed per sample as the square root of Simpson's diversity index over productive rearrangements. The table was pulled from immuneACCESS by TCRdb, which kept in-frame rearrangements only. Such tables lose some clones; where checked, under half of the loss comes from unresolved V genes, and the rest has no known cause. D and trimming were read from the DNA, whereas the V and J calls and clone size are those reported in that table. In all, the sample holds some 250,000 clones, and around 82% of those were seen once. The top ten hold around 5.4% of the sample.

Whole blood was collected in K2EDTA tubes by collaborating institutions according to the institutions' own protocols. For TCRbeta analysis, collaborator samples were shipped as frozen whole blood, as isolated PBMCs, or as DNA extracted from either sample type. This receptor was identified in an elderly man with acute or convalescent COVID-19. Sequencing was done on a sample of peripheral blood. Recombination connected TRBV5-4 to TRBJ2-1; TRBD1 matches 8 bases in the middle. This receptor carries the CDR3 CASSRDRGYEQFF. The sequenced DNA is TGTGCCAGCAGCCGAGACAGGGGTTATGAGCAGTTCTTC.